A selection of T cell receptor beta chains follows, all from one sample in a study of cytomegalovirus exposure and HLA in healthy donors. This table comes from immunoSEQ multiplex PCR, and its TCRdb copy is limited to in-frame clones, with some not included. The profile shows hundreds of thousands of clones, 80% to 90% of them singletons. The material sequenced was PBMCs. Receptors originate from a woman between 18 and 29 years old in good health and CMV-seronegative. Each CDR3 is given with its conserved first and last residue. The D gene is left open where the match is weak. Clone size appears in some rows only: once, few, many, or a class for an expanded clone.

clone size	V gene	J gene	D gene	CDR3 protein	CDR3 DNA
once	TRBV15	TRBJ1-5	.	CATSRDLGERQPQHF	TGTGCCACCAGCAGAGATTTGGGCGAAAGGCAGCCCCAGCATTTT
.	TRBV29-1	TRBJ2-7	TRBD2	CSAEGSSGTYEQYF	TGCAGCGCCGAGGGGTCTAGCGGGACCTACGAGCAGTACTTC
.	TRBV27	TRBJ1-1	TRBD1	CASSWGQPMNTEAFF	TGTGCCAGCAGTTGGGGACAGCCAATGAACACTGAAGCTTTCTTT
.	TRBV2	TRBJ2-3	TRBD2	CASSPTSGGPLQYF	TGTGCCAGCAGTCCAACTAGCGGGGGTCCTTTACAGTATTTT
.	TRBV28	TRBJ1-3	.	CASSAISRAGRNTIYF	TGTGCCAGCAGTGCGATCTCGAGGGCTGGGCGAAACACCATATATTTT
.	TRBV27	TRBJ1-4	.	CATRAPGQTNEKLFF	TGTGCCACCAGGGCCCCGGGACAAACTAATGAAAAACTGTTTTTT
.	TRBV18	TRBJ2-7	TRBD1	CASSLNQGAPYEQYF	TGTGCCAGCTCACTAAATCAGGGGGCCCCCTACGAGCAGTACTTC
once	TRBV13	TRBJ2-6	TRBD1	CASSVSRDRVLSGANVLTF	TGTGCCAGCAGCGTAAGCCGGGACAGAGTACTCTCTGGGGCCAACGTCCTGACTTTC
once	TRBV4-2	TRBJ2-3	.	CASSQGRDNTQYF	TGTGCCAGCAGCCAAGGACGGGACAATACGCAGTATTTT
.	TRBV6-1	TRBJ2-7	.	CASSERDWNYEQYF	TGTGCCAGCAGTGAAAGGGACTGGAACTACGAGCAGTACTTC
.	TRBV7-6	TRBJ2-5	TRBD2	CASSLGPSGNQETQYF	TGTGCCAGCAGCTTAGGGCCTAGCGGGAACCAAGAGACCCAGTACTTC
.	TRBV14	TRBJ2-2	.	CASSQQYGAAGELFF	TGTGCCAGCAGCCAACAGTATGGGGCGGCCGGGGAGCTGTTTTTT
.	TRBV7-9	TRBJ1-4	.	CASREGGADEKLFF	TGTGCCAGCCGAGAGGGCGGAGCGGATGAAAAACTGTTTTTT
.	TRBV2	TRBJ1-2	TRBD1	CASKPRGNYGYTF	TGTGCCAGCAAGCCCAGGGGGAACTATGGCTACACCTTC
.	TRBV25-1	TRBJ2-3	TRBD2	CASLSGGRGDTQYF	TGTGCCAGCCTTAGCGGGGGAAGGGGAGATACGCAGTATTTT
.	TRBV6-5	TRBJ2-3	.	CASSYASSPTDTQYF	TGTGCCAGCAGTTATGCGAGCTCCCCCACAGATACGCAGTATTTT
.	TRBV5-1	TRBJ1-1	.	CASSLEQGRLNTEAFF	TGCGCCAGCAGCTTGGAGCAGGGAAGACTGAACACTGAAGCTTTCTTT
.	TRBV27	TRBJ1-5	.	CASRRGSNQPQHF	TGTGCCAGCAGGCGGGGTTCCAATCAGCCCCAGCATTTT
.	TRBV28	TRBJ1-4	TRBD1	CASSSTGGIEKLFF	TGTGCCAGCAGTTCGACAGGGGGTATTGAAAAACTGTTTTTT
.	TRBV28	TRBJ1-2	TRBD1	CASSLLGTAYGYTF	TGTGCCAGCAGTTTACTCGGGACAGCCTATGGCTACACCTTC
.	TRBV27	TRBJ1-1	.	CASSLNGGELMNTEAFF	TGTGCCAGCAGTTTAAATGGAGGGGAACTGATGAACACTGAAGCTTTCTTT
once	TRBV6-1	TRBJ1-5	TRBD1	CASLEGQRLAQHF	TGTGCCAGCCTTGAGGGACAGCGTCTGGCCCAGCATTTT
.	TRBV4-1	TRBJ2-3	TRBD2	CASSQEVAGFTDTQYF	TGCGCCAGCAGCCAAGAAGTAGCGGGATTCACAGATACGCAGTATTTT